These 20 T cell receptor beta chains were all obtained from the same sample, sequenced in a study of T cells in women clearing cervical HPV infection. Method: immunoSEQ multiplex PCR; TCRdb's copy keeps in-frame clones and lacks some. The sample totals tens of thousands of clones. Sequencing was done on a sample of blood buffy coat. The source is a woman between 18 and 69 years old with a cervical HPV16 infection that either progressed to CIN3+ or cleared (not recorded which).

Comment on this clone: The sequence runs out 3 residues before the end of the CDR3; the remainder is reconstructed from the germline J gene. The chain uses TRBV30 and TRBJ1-2, with a tentative D call TRBD1 (5 bases). The CDR3 runs to 12 residues. Trimming shortened V by 2 bases and J by 2 bases, and 6 bases separated the two germline ends. Looked up from germline, CDR1 is GTSNPN and CDR2 is SVGIG (reference sequence). The CDR3 is CAWSKGNYGYTF. The CDR3 DNA, read in part, is TGTGCCTGGAGTAAGGGGAACTATGGC.

About this clone itself: The CDR3 is cut off 3 residues early in the read; its end comes from the germline J gene. V is TRBV20-1 and J is TRBJ1-4; D is possibly TRBD1 (5 bases). Deletions cut 1 base from V and 1 base from J, with 7 bases between. Germline CDR1 reads DFQATT; CDR2 reads SNEGSKA (reference sequence). The CDR3 loop spans 14 amino acids. The DNA read from the CDR3 is TGCAGTGCTAGAGTCGGGGGAACTAATGAAAAA. The encoded protein is CSARVGGTNEK. The whole CDR3 protein is CSARVGGTNEKLFF.

Worth noting for this clone: Read data end 3 residues before the CDR3 end; the end is taken from the germline J gene. The chain recombines TRBV20-1 with TRBJ2-5, with 9 nucleotides matching TRBD2. V lost 4 bases, J lost 5 bases, and 14 bases stayed unmatched. From germline, CDR1 is DFQATT and CDR2 SNEGSKA (reference sequence). This CDR3 is built from 16 residues. The part of the CDR3 DNA that was read is TGCAGTGCTACCGCCTCGGAGCGGGAGGTATGGGAGACC. Translating it yields CSATASEREVWET. The whole CDR3 protein reads CSATASEREVWETQYF.

CDR3 region: CASSTDRETLNTEAFF. The CDR3 DNA, read in part, is TGCGCCAGCAGCACGGACAGGGAGACTCTTAACACTGAA. The chain couples TRBV5-1 to TRBJ1-1; 8 nucleotides line up with TRBD1. The DNA ends 3 residues before the CDR3 does, and the rest of the CDR3 is filled in from the germline J gene. The CDR3 spans 16 residues. Germline V gene sequence: CDR1 SGHRS, CDR2 YFSETQ. The V gene end was trimmed by 4 bases and the J gene end by 2 bases; junction bases not matched to a gene: 10.

Partial CDR3 DNA: TGCAGTGCTAGCTACTCGCGGGGGGGTAGCACAGATACG. It translates to CSASYSRGGSTDT. The complete CDR3 reads CSASYSRGGSTDTQYF. This chain connects TRBV20-1 to TRBJ2-3; 9 nucleotides align to TRBD2. With the read ending 3 residues before the CDR3 end, the germline J gene is used to fill in that end. The CDR3 length is 16 residues. Germline V gives CDR1 DFQATT, CDR2 SNEGSKA (reference sequence). The V segment lost 3 bases and the J segment 0 bases; nucleotides outside the gene matches: 7.

About this clone: The CDR3 extends 3 residues past the end of the read, so its final part is completed from the germline J gene. This chain links TRBV7-9 with TRBJ1-2; 11 bases fit TRBD1. The length of the CDR3 is 14 residues. V dropped 5 bases and J dropped 4; count of bases not matched to a gene: 3. Looked up from germline, CDR1 is SEHNR and CDR2 is FQNEAQ (reference sequence). The CDR3 reads CASSPGTGGYGYTF. Incomplete CDR3 DNA: TGTGCCAGCAGCCCGGGGACAGGGGGCTATGGC.

About this clone: The CDR3 is cut off 3 residues early in the read; its end comes from the germline J gene. The chain joins TRBV18 to TRBJ1-1, with a weak D call TRBD1 (5 bases). Germline CDR1 and CDR2: KGHSH and LQKENI. V was shortened by 6 bases and J by 0 bases, with 11 bases between the two germline ends. The CDR3 is 14 residues long. The CDR3 spells CASSSRGMNTEAFF. The part of the CDR3 DNA that was read is TGTGCCAGCTCGAGCCGGGGGATGAACACTGAA.

As to this clone: Sequencing ends 3 residues short of the CDR3 end; the germline J gene provides the rest. The genes are TRBV19 and TRBJ1-1; 8 bases agree with TRBD1. Trimming removed 4 bases from V and 6 bases from J; junction bases left unmatched: 4. The germline CDR1 and CDR2 sequences are LNHDA and SQIVND (reference sequence). The CDR3 runs to 13 residues. The covered CDR3 bases are TGTGCCAGTAGTACCTTGACAGGGGCTGAA. Protein: CASSTLTGAE. The CDR3, in full, reads CASSTLTGAEAFF.

Concerning this clone: The read finishes 3 residues shy of the CDR3 end, and the germline J gene is used to complete it. V is TRBV4-2 and J is TRBJ2-7; tentative D call: TRBD2 (6 bases). CDR1 is LGHNA and CDR2 is YNFKEQ in the germline V gene. CDR3 size: 16 residues. The germline V and J ends were trimmed by 0 bases and 3 bases, with 15 bases remaining between them. This CDR3 reads CASSQDPLSGYYEQYF. The DNA read from the CDR3 is TGTGCCAGCAGCCAAGACCCACTTAGCGGATACTACGAG.

Concerning this clone: The read gets to within 3 residues of the CDR3 end, and the germline J gene fills in the rest. V gene TRBV6-2 or TRBV6-3 combines with J gene TRBJ1-5, with unresolved D. Trimming left V 3 bases short and J 5 bases short, with 8 bases between. Germline-derived CDR1 and CDR2 are MNHEY and SVGEGT. The CDR3 is 13 residues long. Incomplete CDR3 DNA: TGTGCCAGCAGTTATTATGGGCATCAGCCC. Its translation: CASSYYGHQP. The complete CDR3 reads CASSYYGHQPQHF.

CDR3 DNA (partial): TGCAGTGCTAGGAGCCCGGAGACACGTAACACTGAA. This codes for CSARSPETRNTE. The whole CDR3 is CSARSPETRNTEAFF. The chain couples TRBV20-1 to TRBJ1-1; D is unclear. Read sequence stops 3 residues before the CDR3 end, and the germline J gene provides the missing end. This CDR3 spans 15 amino acids. Germline CDR1 and CDR2: DFQATT and SNEGSKA (reference sequence). The V gene lost 3 bases and the J gene lost 2 bases, with 16 bases spanning the gap.

As to this clone: The read ends 3 residues shy of where the CDR3 ends; the end is completed using the germline J gene. V gene TRBV18 combines with J gene TRBJ1-2; 9 nucleotides align to TRBD1. Germline CDR1 and CDR2: KGHSH and LQKENI. This CDR3 region has 16 residues. V lost 0 bases, J lost 7 bases, and 9 bases stayed unmatched. The CDR3: CASSPPSLSTGGGYTF. The DNA read from the CDR3 is TGTGCCAGCTCACCACCGTCTTTGTCGACAGGGGGTGGC.

Points on this clone: From the germline J gene comes the end of the CDR3, since the read stops 3 residues before it. The chain combines TRBV2 with TRBJ1-6; a weak D match, TRBD1 (5 bases). Germline assignment: CDR1 SNHLY and CDR2 FYNNEI. This CDR3 comprises 13 residues. The V gene lost 5 bases and the J gene lost 9 bases, with 11 bases spanning the gap. CDR3 protein: CASSPTVGSPLHF. The covered CDR3 bases are TGTGCCAGCAGTCCGACAGTCGGTTCACCC.

Regarding this clone: The CDR3 end falls 3 residues outside the read, so it is completed with the germline J gene. The chain joins TRBV19 to TRBJ1-2, with D unresolved. This CDR3 is 14 amino acids long. V lost 4 bases to trimming and J lost 4 bases, with 13 bases between them. Germline V gene lookup returns CDR1 LNHDA and CDR2 SQIVND (reference sequence). The covered CDR3 bases are TGTGCCAGTAGTACCGCAGAGAGGGCCTATGGC. This encodes CASSTAERAYG. The full CDR3 sequence reads CASSTAERAYGYTF. Drawing the rest from reference TRBV19 and TRBJ1-2, the complete variable domain is DGGITQSPKYLFRKEGQNVTLSCEQNLNHDAMYWYRQDPGQGLRLIYYSQIVNDFQKGDIAEGYSVSREKKESFPLTVTSAQKNPTAFYLCASSTAERAYGYTFGSGTRLTVV.

Points on this clone: The read is 3 residues too short to cover the CDR3 end, so that end is filled in from the germline J gene. The genes are TRBV2 and TRBJ2-1, with 9 nucleotides matching TRBD1. The CDR3 spans 14 residues. The V and J ends lost 7 bases and 3 bases, in that order; junction bases with no gene match: 4. Germline V gene lookup returns CDR1 SNHLY and CDR2 FYNNEI. The CDR3 reads CASIPGQGYNEQFF. CDR3 DNA (partial): TGTGCCAGCATTCCGGGACAGGGCTACAATGAG.

Details on this clone: The read ends 3 residues before the CDR3 terminus; that terminus is restored from the germline J gene. The gene calls are TRBV12-3 or TRBV12-4 and TRBJ1-2; D is possibly TRBD1 (6 bases). This CDR3 has 13 amino acids. With 4 bases removed from V and 7 bases from J, the gap between germline ends came to 13 bases. The CDR3 loop reads CASSSPQGLGYTF. The CDR3 DNA, read in part, is TGTGCCAGCAGTTCCCCTCAGGGGCTTGGC.

A remark on this clone: The read is 3 residues too short to cover the CDR3 end, so that end is filled in from the germline J gene. This sequence joins TRBV6-1 and TRBJ2-5, with D unclear. Germline V CDR1 and CDR2: MNHNS, SASEGT. The CDR3 extends over 13 amino acids. Between the trimmed V and J ends, which lost 2 bases and 4 bases, there was a span of 8 bases. The CDR3 reads CASSESGGETQYF. The covered CDR3 bases are TGTGCCAGCAGTGAATCGGGTGGAGAGACC.

Comment on this clone: The sequence runs out 3 residues before the end of the CDR3; the remainder is reconstructed from the germline J gene. The V call is TRBV6-1, the J call TRBJ1-1; TRBD1 agrees at 7 bases. The V gene end was trimmed by 4 bases and the J gene end by 2 bases; junction bases not matched to a gene: 4. This CDR3 is 14 amino acids long. The V gene's germline CDR1 is MNHNS and CDR2 SASEGT. This CDR3 is CASSARDSNTEAFF. The part of the CDR3 DNA that was read is TGTGCCAGCAGTGCCCGGGACAGCAACACTGAA.

In the case of this clone: Read data end 3 residues before the CDR3 end; the end is taken from the germline J gene. This chain uses TRBV11-2 with TRBJ2-7, with 7 bases aligning to TRBD1. Germline CDR1 SGHAT, CDR2 FQNNGV. The CDR3 sequence is 12 residues long. V lost 5 bases to trimming and J lost 6 bases; unmatched junction nucleotides: 4. Here the CDR3 reads CASSPGTAEQYF. Partial CDR3 DNA: TGTGCCAGCAGCCCCGGGACAGCCGAG. Full variable domain (remainder filled in from reference TRBV11-2 and TRBJ2-7): EAGVAQSPRYKIIEKRQSVAFWCNPISGHATLYWYQQILGQGPKLLIQFQNNGVVDDSQLPKDRFSAERLKGVDSTLKIQPAKLEDSAVYLCASSPGTAEQYFGPGTRLTVT.

To note about this clone: The read ends 3 residues shy of where the CDR3 ends; the end is completed using the germline J gene. This sequence joins TRBV5-8 and TRBJ1-2; 7 positions agree with TRBD1. The CDR3 contains 13 residues. The V gene end was trimmed by 4 bases and the J gene end by 6 bases; junction bases not matched to a gene: 6. Germline loops: CDR1 SGHTS, CDR2 YDEGEE. The DNA read from the CDR3 is TGTGCCAGCAGCCGCAGACAGGGTGATGGC. This gives the protein CASSRRQGDG. The full CDR3 is CASSRRQGDGYTF.